One and the same sample provided the 26 T cell receptor beta chains below, sequenced in a study of cytomegalovirus exposure and HLA in healthy donors. A multiplex PCR was run with 60 Vbeta primers and 13 Jbeta primers. Here immunoSEQ multiplex PCR was the method, and the copy in TCRdb shows in-frame clones only, minus some. The repertoire has 220,000 or so clones, 79% of them found once; the top ten carry about 1.7%. The sequenced sample was PBMCs. The receptors shown here come from a man over 45 in good health and CMV-seronegative.

This chain joins TRBV4-1 and TRBJ1-4; D is unresolved. There are 14 residues in the CDR3. In germline, CDR1 is MGHRA, CDR2 YSYEKL. The V and J ends lost 5 bases and 2 bases respectively, with 9 bases between them. The CDR3 DNA sequence: TGCGCCAGCAGCTTCCGAGCGACTAATGAAAAACTGTTTTTT. Protein: CASSFRATNEKLFF.

This clone has only one observation. This chain uses TRBV28 with TRBJ1-1; D possibly corresponds to TRBD1 (5 bases). The CDR3 totals 16 residues. CDR1 and CDR2 (germline): MDHEN, SYDVKM. The V and J ends lost 5 bases and 0 bases respectively, with 16 bases between them. The CDR3 spells CASSAPGVVVNTEAFF. DNA for the CDR3: TGTGCCAGCAGTGCCCCGGGGGTCGTGGTGAACACTGAAGCTTTCTTT.

The rearrangement uses TRBV28 and TRBJ2-1, with 7 bases identical to TRBD2. The CDR3 loop spans 15 amino acids. Per the germline V gene, CDR1 is MDHEN and CDR2 is SYDVKM. Trimming cost V 10 bases and J 1 base; bases outside gene matches: 10. CDR3 sequence reads: CATGRSGPSYNEQFF. The CDR3 DNA follows: TGTGCCACCGGTCGTAGCGGGCCTTCCTACAATGAGCAGTTCTTC.

This clone was seen only once. The J gene is TRBJ2-5, the V gene TRBV2, with TRBD1 identical over 9 bases. CDR1 is SNHLY, CDR2 FYNNEI, per germline. The CDR3 runs to 15 residues. V shed 4 bases and J 4 bases; nucleotides not matched to a gene: 7. In DNA, the CDR3 is TGTGCCAGCAGTGGGGGCGCGACAGGGGGAGAGACCCAGTACTTC. It is translated as CASSGGATGGETQYF.

The J gene is TRBJ1-5, the V gene TRBV6-5, with D perhaps TRBD1 (5 bases). This CDR3 is 15 amino acids long. Trimming stripped 4 bases from V and 2 bases from J, with 12 bases between. CDR1 is MNHEY and CDR2 is SVGAGI in the germline V gene. The CDR3 DNA reads as TGTGCCAGCAGTTCGTCGGGGGGACGCAATCAGCCCCAGCATTTT. It is translated as CASSSSGGRNQPQHF.

The V gene is TRBV27, the J gene TRBJ2-1; 7 nucleotides agree with TRBD1. The CDR3 is 15 residues long. Germline assignment: CDR1 MNHEY and CDR2 SMNVEV (reference sequence). Unmatched junction bases numbered 8, after V lost 8 bases and J lost 1 base. The CDR3 bases are TGTGCCAGCGCCAGGGGGATGGGTTCCTACAATGAGCAGTTCTTC. Amino acid sequence: CASARGMGSYNEQFF.

V usage is TRBV7-6 and J usage is TRBJ2-5; D call uncertain. Germline CDR1 reads SGHVS; CDR2 reads FNYEAQ. Trimming left V 6 bases short and J 5 bases short, with 13 bases between. This CDR3 spans 13 amino acids. CDR3 sequence reads: CASSGYTRETQYF. CDR3 bases: TGTGCCAGCAGTGGTTATACTCGGGAGACCCAGTACTTC.

J is TRBJ2-6 and V is TRBV5-4; D is possibly TRBD1 (5 bases). The CDR3 runs to 19 residues. The V end was cut by 3 bases, the J end by 0 bases, with 19 bases between. From germline, CDR1 is SGHNT and CDR2 YYREEE (reference sequence). The CDR3 loop is CASSSYDMTDSSGANVLTF. In DNA form, the CDR3 reads TGTGCCAGCAGCTCCTACGATATGACAGATTCCTCTGGGGCCAACGTCCTGACTTTC.

The rearrangement uses TRBV18 and TRBJ1-3, with D unclear. This CDR3 contains 14 residues. Between the trimmed V and J ends, which lost 2 bases and 2 bases, there was a span of 7 bases. The V gene's germline CDR1 is KGHSH and CDR2 LQKENI. This chain's CDR3 is CASSPNTAGNTIYF. The CDR3 region has the DNA TGTGCCAGCTCACCAAACACAGCTGGAAACACCATATATTTT.

The chain joins TRBV5-1 to TRBJ2-3; possible D gene TRBD1, 5 bases. This CDR3 region has 13 residues. Trimming stripped 8 bases from V and 6 bases from J, with 16 bases between. The V gene's germline CDR1 is SGHRS and CDR2 YFSETQ. The CDR3 nucleotides read TGCGCCAGTGGGGCTCTCCCAGGGGATACGCAGTATTTT. Protein product: CASGALPGDTQYF.

The CDR3 DNA is TGTGCCAGCAGGAGGGACAGGGATGGGCCGTATGGCTACACCTTC. This gives the protein CASRRDRDGPYGYTF. The rearrangement uses TRBV2 and TRBJ1-2; 9 bases are shared with TRBD1. In germline, CDR1 is SNHLY, CDR2 FYNNEI. The length of the CDR3 is 15 residues. J lost 5 bases, V lost 6 bases, and 10 bases had no gene match.

The chain combines TRBV5-4 with TRBJ2-5, with D possibly TRBD1 on 5 matching bases. The J call may be wrong; the DNA end is better matched by TRBJ2-7. The V gene's germline CDR1 is SGHNT and CDR2 YYREEE (reference sequence). The CDR3 covers 13 residues. This CDR3 is CASSLGASYEQYF. The CDR3 DNA reads TGTGCCAGCAGCTTAGGGGCTTCCTACGAGCAGTACTTC.

In the case of this clone: Other nucleotide sequences from this sample produce the same CDR3. The rearrangement uses TRBV18 and TRBJ1-2, with D possibly TRBD1 on 5 matching bases. Looked up from germline, CDR1 is KGHSH and CDR2 is LQKENI. Deletions cut 1 base from V and 8 bases from J, with 8 bases between. The CDR3 totals 12 residues. The CDR3: CASSPRGDGYTF. Written as DNA, the CDR3 is TGTGCCAGCTCACCACGGGGGGACGGCTACACCTTC.

The CDR3 DNA sequence: TGCGCCAGCACCGACAGGAACACCGGGGAGCTGTTTTTT. This encodes CASTDRNTGELFF. The rearrangement uses TRBV4-1 and TRBJ2-2, with a tentative D call TRBD1 (5 bases). Germline values: CDR1 MGHRA, CDR2 YSYEKL. This CDR3 has 13 residues. V dropped 7 bases and J dropped 1 base, with 7 bases sitting between them.

The chain employs TRBV5-1 and TRBJ2-6, with 7 bases fitting TRBD1. The V gene end was trimmed by 4 bases and the J gene end by 0 bases; junction bases not matched to a gene: 4. Germline values: CDR1 SGHRS, CDR2 YFSETQ. The CDR3 sequence is 16 residues long. CDR3 nucleotide sequence: TGCGCCAGCAGCGTAGGGGGCGCCTCTGGGGCCAACGTCCTGACTTTC. It specifies CASSVGGASGANVLTF.

This clone has more than one count but fewer than ten. The rearrangement uses TRBV19 and TRBJ1-1; D is possibly TRBD1 (5 bases). This CDR3 is 19 amino acids long. Looked up from germline, CDR1 is LNHDA and CDR2 is SQIVND (reference sequence). Trimming took off 7 bases at V and 0 bases at J, with 27 bases between the two ends. This CDR3 is CASTLSGGLGDPMNTEAFF. The CDR3 bases are TGTGCCAGTACCCTTTCCGGGGGGTTGGGGGATCCTATGAACACTGAAGCTTTCTTT.

V and J are TRBV9 and TRBJ2-4; 7 bases are a match to TRBD1. Per germline, CDR1 SGDLS and CDR2 YYNGEE. The CDR3 length is 16 residues. Trimming cost V 4 bases and J 0 bases; bases outside gene matches: 7. The CDR3 region is CASSSGTELAKNIQYF. As DNA, the CDR3 is TGTGCCAGCAGCTCCGGGACAGAACTAGCCAAAAACATTCAGTACTTC.

The V call is TRBV6-5, the J call TRBJ1-1, with D uncertain. CDR3 length: 14 residues. Germline CDR1 and CDR2: MNHEY and SVGAGI. The germline V and J ends were trimmed by 2 bases and 0 bases, with 7 bases remaining between them. CDR3 region: CASSYGGLNTEAFF. In DNA form, the CDR3 reads TGTGCCAGCAGTTACGGAGGTTTGAACACTGAAGCTTTCTTT.

This clone appeared a single time. V and J are TRBV6-5 and TRBJ2-1, with TRBD2 matching 9 bases. Germline V gene sequence: CDR1 MNHEY, CDR2 SVGAGI. The CDR3 extends over 15 amino acids. Losses at the gene ends were 2 bases for V and 14 bases for J; bases not matched to a gene: 13. The CDR3 is CASSYGTTAGGPEFF. The CDR3 DNA follows: TGTGCCAGCAGTTACGGAACGACTGCGGGAGGGCCTGAGTTCTTC.

The chain links TRBV7-3 to TRBJ2-3; 11 bases match TRBD2. This CDR3 has 16 residues. J was trimmed by 4 bases and V by 5 bases; bases with no gene match: 8. Germline CDR1 and CDR2: SGHTA and FQGTGA. CDR3 in DNA: TGTGCCAGCAGCGACCAACTAGCGGGAGTAGCAGATACGCAGTATTTT. This sequence encodes CASSDQLAGVADTQYF.

The chain uses TRBV7-9 and TRBJ2-3, with D maybe TRBD2 (6 bases). The germline V gene encodes CDR1 SEHNR and CDR2 FQNEAQ (reference sequence). The V and J ends lost 2 bases and 7 bases respectively, with 10 bases between them. CDR3 length: 13 amino acids. The CDR3 region is CASSLTSPYTQYF. CDR3 in DNA: TGTGCCAGCAGCTTAACTAGCCCTTATACGCAGTATTTT.

The chain recombines TRBV6-1 with TRBJ1-4; 7 bases align to TRBD1. V was clipped by 4 bases and J by 7 bases; unmatched bases: 6. The CDR3 runs 14 residues. Germline values: CDR1 MNHNS, CDR2 SASEGT. CDR3 bases: TGTGCCAGCAGTGGCGACAGGGCGGGTGAAAAACTGTTTTTT. Its protein is CASSGDRAGEKLFF.

V usage is TRBV6-1 and J usage is TRBJ1-1; the match to TRBD1 covers 8 bases. This CDR3 region has 15 residues. Trimming removed 5 bases from V and 0 bases from J; junction bases left unmatched: 5. Germline CDR1 reads MNHNS; CDR2 reads SASEGT. CDR3 in amino acids: CASSWTGRMNTEAFF. Written as DNA, the CDR3 is TGTGCCAGCAGTTGGACAGGGCGCATGAACACTGAAGCTTTCTTT.

This chain joins TRBV7-3 and TRBJ1-1; TRBD1 is a possible D gene (5 bases). Germline V CDR1 and CDR2: SGHTA, FQGTGA. There are 15 residues in the CDR3. V lost 2 bases, J lost 5 bases, and 15 bases lay in between. The chain's CDR3 is CASSLFRGTGTEAFF. The CDR3 coding sequence is TGTGCCAGCAGCTTATTCCGGGGGACCGGGACTGAAGCTTTCTTT.

The V and J genes are TRBV28 and TRBJ1-1; D is perhaps TRBD1 (6 bases). The germline V gene encodes CDR1 MDHEN and CDR2 SYDVKM. The CDR3 runs to 17 residues. Trimming shortened V by 4 bases and J by 0 bases, and 18 bases separated the two germline ends. The CDR3 is CASSSPPGGPLNTEAFF. CDR3 nucleotides: TGTGCCAGCAGTTCCCCCCCGGGGGGGCCTTTGAACACTGAAGCTTTCTTT.

The chain is built from TRBV6-5 and TRBJ2-1; 13 nucleotides align to TRBD2. V lost 6 bases, J lost 6 bases, and 5 bases stayed unmatched. Germline lookup yields CDR1 MNHEY and CDR2 SVGAGI. This CDR3 region has 15 residues. The CDR3, as DNA: TGTGCCAGCAGCCGACTAGCGGGAGGCCTCAATGAGCAGTTCTTC. Encoded protein: CASSRLAGGLNEQFF.